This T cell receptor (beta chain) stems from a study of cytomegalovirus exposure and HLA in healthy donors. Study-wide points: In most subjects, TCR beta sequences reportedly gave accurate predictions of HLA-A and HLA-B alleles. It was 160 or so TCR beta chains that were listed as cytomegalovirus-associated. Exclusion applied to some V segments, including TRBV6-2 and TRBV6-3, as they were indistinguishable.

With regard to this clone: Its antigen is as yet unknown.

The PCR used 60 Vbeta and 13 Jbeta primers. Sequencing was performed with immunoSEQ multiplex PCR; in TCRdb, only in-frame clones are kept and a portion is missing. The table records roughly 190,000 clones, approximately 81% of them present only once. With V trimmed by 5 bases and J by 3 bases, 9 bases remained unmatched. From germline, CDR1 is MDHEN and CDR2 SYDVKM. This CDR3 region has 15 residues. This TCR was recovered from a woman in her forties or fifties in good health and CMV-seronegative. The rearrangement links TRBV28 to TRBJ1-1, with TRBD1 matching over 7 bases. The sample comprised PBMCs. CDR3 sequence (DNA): TGTGCCAGCAGTACGCAGACAGGGTATTACACTGAAGCTTTCTTT. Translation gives CASSTQTGYYTEAFF.